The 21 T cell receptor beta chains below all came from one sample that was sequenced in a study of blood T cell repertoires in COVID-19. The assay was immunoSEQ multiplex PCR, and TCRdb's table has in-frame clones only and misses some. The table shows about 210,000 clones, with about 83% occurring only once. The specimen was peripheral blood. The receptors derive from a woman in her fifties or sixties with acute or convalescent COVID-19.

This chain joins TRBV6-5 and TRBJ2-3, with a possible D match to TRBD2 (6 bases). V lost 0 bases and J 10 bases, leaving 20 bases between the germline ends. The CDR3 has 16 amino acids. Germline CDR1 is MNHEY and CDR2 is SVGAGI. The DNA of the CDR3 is TGTGCCAGCAGTTACTCTGGGACTTCACCCCTACCTCCGCAGTATTTT. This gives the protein CASSYSGTSPLPPQYF.

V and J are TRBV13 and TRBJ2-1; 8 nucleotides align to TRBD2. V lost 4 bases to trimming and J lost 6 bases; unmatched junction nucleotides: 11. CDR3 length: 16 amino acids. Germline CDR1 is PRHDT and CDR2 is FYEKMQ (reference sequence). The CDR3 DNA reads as TGTGCCAGCAGCTCGTCCGGGACTAGGTTATCCAATGAGCAGTTCTTC. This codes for CASSSSGTRLSNEQFF.

The CDR3 DNA follows: TGTGCCAGTAGCCGGGACAGGGAGGACTATGGCTACACCTTC. Protein: CASSRDREDYGYTF. The chain recombines TRBV19 with TRBJ1-2; 9 nucleotides agree with TRBD1. The trim removed 6 bases at V and 3 bases at J, leaving 5 bases unmatched. The CDR3 consists of 14 residues. Germline-derived CDR1 and CDR2 are LNHDA and SQIVND (reference sequence).

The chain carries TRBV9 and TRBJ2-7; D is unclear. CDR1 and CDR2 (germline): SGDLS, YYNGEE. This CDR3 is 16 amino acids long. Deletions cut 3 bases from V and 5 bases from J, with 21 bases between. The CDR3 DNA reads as TGTGCCAGCAGCGCCGACCCCGACTCCCTGCTGCACGAGCAGTACTTC. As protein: CASSADPDSLLHEQYF.

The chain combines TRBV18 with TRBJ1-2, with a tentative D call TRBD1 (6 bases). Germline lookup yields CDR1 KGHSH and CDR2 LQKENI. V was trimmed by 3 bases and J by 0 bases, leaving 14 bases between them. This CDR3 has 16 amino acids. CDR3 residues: CASSPGGATANYGYTF. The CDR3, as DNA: TGTGCCAGCTCACCGGGGGGGGCGACGGCTAACTATGGCTACACCTTC.

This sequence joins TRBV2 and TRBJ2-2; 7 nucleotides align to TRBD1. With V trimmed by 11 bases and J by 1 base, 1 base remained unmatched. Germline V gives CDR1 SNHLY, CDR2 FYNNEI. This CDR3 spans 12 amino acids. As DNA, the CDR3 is TGTGCCGGGACAGAGAACACCGGGGAGCTGTTTTTT. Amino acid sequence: CAGTENTGELFF.

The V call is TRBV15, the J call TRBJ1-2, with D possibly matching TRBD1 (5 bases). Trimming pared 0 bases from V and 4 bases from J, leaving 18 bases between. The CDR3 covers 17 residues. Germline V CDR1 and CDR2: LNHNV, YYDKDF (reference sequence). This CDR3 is CATSREAGTGAGYGYTF. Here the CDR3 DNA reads TGTGCCACCAGCAGAGAGGCGGGGACTGGGGCCGGCTATGGCTACACCTTC.

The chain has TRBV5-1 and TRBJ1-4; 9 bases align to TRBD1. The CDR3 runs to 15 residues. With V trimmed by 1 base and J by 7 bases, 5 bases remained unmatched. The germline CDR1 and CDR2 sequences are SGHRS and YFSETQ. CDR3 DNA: TGCGCCAGCAGCTTGTCCGGACAGGGGAGTGAAAAACTGTTTTTT. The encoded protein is CASSLSGQGSEKLFF.

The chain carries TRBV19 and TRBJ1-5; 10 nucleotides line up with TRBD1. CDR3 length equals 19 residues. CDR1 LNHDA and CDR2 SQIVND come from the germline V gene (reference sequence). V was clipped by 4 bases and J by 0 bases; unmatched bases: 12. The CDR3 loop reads CASSTNRDRGFHSNQPQHF. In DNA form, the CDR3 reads TGTGCCAGTAGTACTAACCGGGACAGGGGCTTTCATAGCAATCAGCCCCAGCATTTT.

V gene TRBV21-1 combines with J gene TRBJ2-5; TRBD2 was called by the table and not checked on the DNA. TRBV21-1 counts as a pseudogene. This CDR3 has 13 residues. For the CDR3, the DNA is TGTGCCAGCGTAAACCGGGTAGAAGAGACCCAGTACTTC. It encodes CASVNRVEETQYF.

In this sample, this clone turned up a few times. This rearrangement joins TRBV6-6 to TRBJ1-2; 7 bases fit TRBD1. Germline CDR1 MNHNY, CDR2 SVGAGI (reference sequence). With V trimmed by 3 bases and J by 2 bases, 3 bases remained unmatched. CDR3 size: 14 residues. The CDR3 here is CASSYPQGNYGYTF. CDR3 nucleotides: TGTGCCAGCAGTTATCCACAGGGGAACTATGGCTACACCTTC.

The CDR3 reads CASRPTGGTEAFF. CDR3 nucleotides: TGTGCCAGCAGGCCGACAGGGGGCACTGAAGCTTTCTTT. The genes are TRBV2 and TRBJ1-1; 9 bases are shared with TRBD1. The CDR3 is 13 residues long. Germline trimming cut 6 bases from V and 4 bases from J; bases unmatched to any gene: 3. Per the germline V gene, CDR1 is SNHLY and CDR2 is FYNNEI.

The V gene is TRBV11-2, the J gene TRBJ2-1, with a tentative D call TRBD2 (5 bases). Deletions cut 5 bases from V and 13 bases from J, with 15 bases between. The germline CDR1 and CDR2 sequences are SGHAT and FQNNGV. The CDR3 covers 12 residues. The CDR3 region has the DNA TGTGCCAGCAGCGCCCGCGGGTCCTCACAGTTCTTC. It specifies CASSARGSSQFF.

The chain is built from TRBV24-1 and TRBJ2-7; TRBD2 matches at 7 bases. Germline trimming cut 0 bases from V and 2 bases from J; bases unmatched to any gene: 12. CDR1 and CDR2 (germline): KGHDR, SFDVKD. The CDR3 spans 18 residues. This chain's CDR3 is CATSDLHRREWKTYEQYF. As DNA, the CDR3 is TGTGCCACCAGTGATTTGCATAGGCGGGAGTGGAAGACCTACGAGCAGTACTTC.

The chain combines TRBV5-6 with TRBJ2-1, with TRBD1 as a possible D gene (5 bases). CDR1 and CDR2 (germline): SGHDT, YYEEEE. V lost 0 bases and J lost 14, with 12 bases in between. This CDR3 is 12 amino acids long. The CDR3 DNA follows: TGTGCCAGCAGCTTGGATGGGGCAGGCGAGTTCTTC. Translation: CASSLDGAGEFF.

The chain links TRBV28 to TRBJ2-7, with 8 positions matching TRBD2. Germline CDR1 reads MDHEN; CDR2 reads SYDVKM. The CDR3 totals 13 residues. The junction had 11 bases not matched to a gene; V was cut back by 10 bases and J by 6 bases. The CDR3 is CATLSPGGAEQYF. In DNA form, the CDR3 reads TGTGCCACCCTATCCCCCGGGGGGGCCGAGCAGTACTTC.

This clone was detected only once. The CDR3 spells CASSLSWGPGTDTQYF. The CDR3 coding sequence is TGTGCCAGCAGTTTATCGTGGGGGCCCGGGACAGATACGCAGTATTTT. This chain links TRBV27 with TRBJ2-3; a weak D match, TRBD1 (6 bases). This CDR3 spans 16 amino acids. V was shortened by 0 bases and J by 3 bases, with 13 bases between the two germline ends. Germline CDR1 is MNHEY and CDR2 is SMNVEV (reference sequence).

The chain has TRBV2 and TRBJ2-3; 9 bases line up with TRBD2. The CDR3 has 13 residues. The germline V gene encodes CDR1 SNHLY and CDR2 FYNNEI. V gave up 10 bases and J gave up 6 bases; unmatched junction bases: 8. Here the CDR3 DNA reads TGTGCCAACAGCGGGGGGAGCGCGGATACGCAGTATTTT. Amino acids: CANSGGSADTQYF.

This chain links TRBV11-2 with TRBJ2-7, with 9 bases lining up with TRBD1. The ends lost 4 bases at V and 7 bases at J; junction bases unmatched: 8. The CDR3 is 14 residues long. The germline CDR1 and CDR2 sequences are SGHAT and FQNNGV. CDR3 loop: CASSSGQGSGEQYF. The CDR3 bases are TGTGCCAGCAGCTCGGGACAGGGTTCTGGGGAGCAGTACTTC.

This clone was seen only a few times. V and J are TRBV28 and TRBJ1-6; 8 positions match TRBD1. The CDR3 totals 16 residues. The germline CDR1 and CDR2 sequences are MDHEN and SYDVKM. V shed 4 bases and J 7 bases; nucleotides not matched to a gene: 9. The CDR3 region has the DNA TGTGCCAGCAGTTCCGGACAGGGAGGTTACAATTCACCCCTCCACTTT. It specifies CASSSGQGGYNSPLHF.

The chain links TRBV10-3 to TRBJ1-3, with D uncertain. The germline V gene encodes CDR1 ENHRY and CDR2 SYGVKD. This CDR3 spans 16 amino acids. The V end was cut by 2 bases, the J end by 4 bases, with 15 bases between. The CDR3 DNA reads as TGTGCCATCAGTGAGGGATTGGGGAGTCGGGGAAACACCATATATTTT. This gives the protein CAISEGLGSRGNTIYF.